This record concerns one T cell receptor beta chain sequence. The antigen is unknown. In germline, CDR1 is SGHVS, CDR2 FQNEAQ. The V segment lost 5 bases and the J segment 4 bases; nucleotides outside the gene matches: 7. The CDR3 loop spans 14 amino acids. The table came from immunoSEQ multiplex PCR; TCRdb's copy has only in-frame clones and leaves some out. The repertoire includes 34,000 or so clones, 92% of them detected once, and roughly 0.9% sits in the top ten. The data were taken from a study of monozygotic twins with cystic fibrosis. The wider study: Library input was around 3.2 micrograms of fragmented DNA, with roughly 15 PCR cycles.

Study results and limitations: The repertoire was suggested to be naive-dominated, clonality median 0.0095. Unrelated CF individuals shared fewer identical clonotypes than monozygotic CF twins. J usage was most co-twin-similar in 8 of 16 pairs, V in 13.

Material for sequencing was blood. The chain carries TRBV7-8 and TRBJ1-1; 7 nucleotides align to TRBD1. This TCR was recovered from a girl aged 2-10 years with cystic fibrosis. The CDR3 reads CASSRGAGGTEAFF. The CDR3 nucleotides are TGTGCCAGCAGCCGGGGCGCAGGGGGCACTGAAGCTTTCTTT.